What follows are 26 T cell receptor beta chains derived from one specimen sequenced in a study of response to subunit inactivated influenza vaccine. One entry per CDR3 protein, called by TCRdb with MiXCR from the RT-PCR reads. The table has over 400,000 distinct CDR3 sequences, 10% to 15% seen once. Here the sequenced sample was PBMCs from blood, taken about 40 days after vaccination. The receptors shown here come from a man aged 45-65 years who received an inactivated influenza vaccine.

This clonotype has at least ten counts. The chain employs TRBV20-1 and TRBJ2-2; no firm D call. The CDR3 totals 13 residues. The V and J ends lost 7 bases and 0 bases respectively, with 9 bases between them. Germline lookup yields CDR1 DFQATT and CDR2 SNEGSKA (reference sequence). CDR3 loop: CSVPRANTGELFF. CDR3 sequence (DNA): TGCAGTGTTCCGCGCGCGAACACCGGGGAGCTGTTTTTT.

This clonotype was recorded a few times. The chain uses TRBV29-1 and TRBJ2-5; maybe TRBD1 (6 bases). Trimming shortened V by 4 bases and J by 2 bases, and 17 bases separated the two germline ends. The germline V gene encodes CDR1 SQVTM and CDR2 ANQGSEA. The CDR3 runs 15 residues. The DNA for the CDR3 is TGCAGCGTTGTCGGAGGACAGTTTCTACAAGAGACCCAGTACTTC. This sequence encodes CSVVGGQFLQETQYF. Based on the CDR3 plus reference TRBV29-1 and TRBJ2-5, the full variable domain is SAVISQKPSRDICQRGTSLTIQCQVDSQVTMMFWYRQQPGQSLTLIATANQGSEATYESGFVIDKFPISRPNLTFSTLTVSNMSPEDSSIYLCSVVGGQFLQETQYFGPGTRLLVL.

This clonotype was seen many times. This chain joins TRBV20-1 and TRBJ2-5, with D unclear. The CDR3 has 12 amino acids. Trimming pared 3 bases from V and 3 bases from J, leaving 8 bases between. Germline CDR1 reads DFQATT; CDR2 reads SNEGSKA (reference sequence). CDR3 coding DNA: TGCAGTGCTAGGGGCCCCGAAGAGACCCAGTACTTC. Its protein product is CSARGPEETQYF.

The rearrangement joins TRBV12-3 or TRBV12-4 to TRBJ2-2; D ambiguous. V was trimmed by 5 bases and J by 4 bases, leaving 8 bases between them. CDR3 size: 13 residues. The CDR3 DNA reads TGTGCCAGCAGTACCCTTCCCACCGGGGAGCTGTTTTTT. It is translated as CASSTLPTGELFF.

This clonotype has just one count. The chain links TRBV7-9 to TRBJ2-1, with D perhaps matching TRBD1 (6 bases). Between the trimmed V and J ends, which lost 7 bases and 9 bases, there was a span of 22 bases. This CDR3 is 15 amino acids long. CDR1 and CDR2 (germline): SEHNR, FQNEAQ (reference sequence). The CDR3 spells CASTKDRWGFGEQFF. The CDR3 coding sequence is TGTGCCAGCACCAAAGACAGGTGGGGTTTTGGTGAGCAGTTCTTC.

This chain connects TRBV6-5 to TRBJ2-5; the match to TRBD1 covers 8 bases. This CDR3 is 18 amino acids long. CDR1 and CDR2 (germline): MNHEY, SVGAGI. V gave up 0 bases and J gave up 6 bases; unmatched junction bases: 15. The CDR3 loop reads CASSYSIFTQGARKTQYF. In DNA form, the CDR3 reads TGTGCCAGCAGTTACTCGATTTTCACGCAGGGGGCCCGGAAGACCCAGTACTTC.

The chain joins TRBV11-2 to TRBJ2-7; TRBD1 is a possible D gene (5 bases). The CDR3 length is 14 residues. Between the trimmed V and J ends, which lost 5 bases and 0 bases, there was a span of 11 bases. The V gene's germline CDR1 is SGHAT and CDR2 FQNNGV. In nucleotides, the CDR3 is TGTGCCAGCAGCGAGCGACAGAGCTCCTACGAGCAGTACTTC. As protein: CASSERQSSYEQYF. Complete variable domain (other parts from reference TRBV11-2 and TRBJ2-7): EAGVAQSPRYKIIEKRQSVAFWCNPISGHATLYWYQQILGQGPKLLIQFQNNGVVDDSQLPKDRFSAERLKGVDSTLKIQPAKLEDSAVYLCASSERQSSYEQYFGPGTRLTVT.

A few counts support this clonotype. The chain recombines TRBV7-2 with TRBJ2-7; D perhaps matches TRBD2 (6 bases). This CDR3 has 14 residues. Germline CDR1 SGHTA, CDR2 FQGNSA. V was cut by 4 bases and J by 6 bases, with 16 bases left in between. The CDR3 DNA follows: TGTGCCAGCAGCTCTGTAGTAGGGAGGTTCGAGCAGTACTTC. Translating gives CASSSVVGRFEQYF.

Only a few counts were recorded for this clonotype. The chain uses TRBV10-3 and TRBJ2-5, with TRBD1 identical over 11 bases. V shed 4 bases, J shed 4 bases, and the junction held 2 bases outside the gene matches. The CDR3 runs 14 residues. Germline CDR1 and CDR2: ENHRY and SYGVKD. The CDR3 is CAISGTGGTETQYF. CDR3 bases: TGTGCCATCAGTGGGACAGGGGGCACAGAGACCCAGTACTTC.

The V call is TRBV6-2 or TRBV6-3, the J call TRBJ2-7; 8 nucleotides match TRBD2. CDR1 MNHEY and CDR2 SVGEGT come from the germline V gene. The CDR3 is made up of 14 amino acids. Unmatched junction bases numbered 9, after V lost 7 bases and J lost 4 bases. CDR3 sequence reads: CASTAVAGSYEQYF. The CDR3 bases are TGTGCCAGCACGGCGGTAGCGGGGAGTTACGAGCAGTACTTC.

V usage is TRBV6-1 and J usage is TRBJ1-1, with a tentative D call TRBD1 (6 bases). Germline values: CDR1 MNHNS, CDR2 SASEGT. This CDR3 comprises 16 residues. Trimming cost V 2 bases and J 1 base, with 14 bases left between them. CDR3 in amino acids: CASSERWGAGNTEAFF. CDR3 sequence (DNA): TGTGCCAGCAGTGAACGCTGGGGGGCGGGGAACACTGAAGCTTTCTTT.

This clonotype has only a few counts. V and J are TRBV30 and TRBJ2-7, with 10 bases aligning to TRBD1. The J segment lost 4 bases and the V segment lost 0 bases, leaving 3 bases of the junction unmatched. From germline, CDR1 is GTSNPN and CDR2 SVGIG (reference sequence). The CDR3 is 14 residues long. The CDR3 is CAWSVGTGEYEQYF. CDR3 DNA: TGTGCCTGGAGTGTAGGGACAGGGGAATACGAGCAGTACTTC.

This clonotype has at least ten counts. This chain joins TRBV29-1 and TRBJ2-1; D remains ambiguous. V was shortened by 6 bases and J by 8 bases, with 11 bases between the two germline ends. CDR1 is SQVTM and CDR2 is ANQGSEA in the germline V gene. CDR3 length: 11 residues. The CDR3, as DNA: TGCAGCGTCGGCCTAGAGTATGAGCAGTTCTTC. Encoded protein: CSVGLEYEQFF.

The chain is built from TRBV6-5 and TRBJ2-3, with 11 positions matching TRBD2. The CDR3 contains 15 residues. Germline CDR1 and CDR2: MNHEY and SVGAGI. With 3 bases clipped from V and 4 bases from J, the junction kept 3 bases outside the gene matches. Here the CDR3 DNA reads TGTGCCAGCAGTTATAGCGGGAGGGGCGCAGATACGCAGTATTTT. Encoded protein: CASSYSGRGADTQYF.

The rearrangement links TRBV7-9 to TRBJ2-3, with D possibly being TRBD1 (6 bases). This CDR3 has 15 residues. Deletions cut 5 bases from V and 1 base from J, with 13 bases between. Germline V gene lookup returns CDR1 SEHNR and CDR2 FQNEAQ (reference sequence). CDR3 loop: CASSNDRRRTDTQYF. Written as DNA, the CDR3 is TGTGCCAGCAGCAATGACAGGCGACGCACAGATACGCAGTATTTT.

This clonotype has more than one count but fewer than ten. This chain uses TRBV28 with TRBJ2-3; D not certain. This CDR3 region has 13 residues. Per germline, CDR1 MDHEN and CDR2 SYDVKM. V dropped 5 bases and J dropped 4 bases, with 10 bases sitting between them. CDR3 amino acids: CASSVHLSDTQYF. The CDR3 DNA follows: TGTGCCAGCAGTGTCCACCTCTCAGATACGCAGTATTTT.

This clonotype was counted only a few times. The rearrangement uses TRBV5-1 and TRBJ2-7; D remains unclear. Between the trimmed V and J ends, which lost 0 bases and 0 bases, there was a span of 10 bases. This CDR3 is built from 15 residues. Germline lookup yields CDR1 SGHRS and CDR2 YFSETQ. The CDR3 nucleotides read TGCGCCAGCAGCTTGGCCGGGTATCCCTCCTACGAGCAGTACTTC. Translation: CASSLAGYPSYEQYF. The full variable domain, rest sourced from reference TRBV5-1 and TRBJ2-7, is KAGVTQTPRYLIKTRGQQVTLSCSPISGHRSVSWYQQTPGQGLQFLFEYFSETQRNKGNFPGRFSGRQFSNSRSEMNVSTLELGDSALYLCASSLAGYPSYEQYFGPGTRLTVT.

The chain combines TRBV11-1 with TRBJ2-7; TRBD1 matches at 11 bases. Germline-derived CDR1 and CDR2 are SGHAT and FQDESV (reference sequence). The CDR3 runs 18 residues. V lost 5 bases and J lost 3; bases outside the gene matches: 15. The CDR3 protein is CASSRSRAWTGGHYEQYF. For the CDR3, the DNA is TGTGCCAGCAGCCGGAGCCGAGCCTGGACAGGGGGCCACTACGAGCAGTACTTC.

This clonotype was counted between two and nine times. This sequence joins TRBV20-1 and TRBJ2-7; tentatively, D is TRBD1 (6 bases). This CDR3 comprises 13 residues. The germline V and J ends were trimmed by 3 bases and 7 bases, with 16 bases remaining between them. CDR1 and CDR2 (germline): DFQATT, SNEGSKA (reference sequence). CDR3 residues: CSASFDRLWEQYF. As DNA, the CDR3 is TGCAGTGCTAGCTTCGACAGGCTGTGGGAGCAGTACTTC.

The chain is built from TRBV28 and TRBJ2-1; TRBD1 aligns across 8 bases. Germline-derived CDR1 and CDR2 are MDHEN and SYDVKM. The CDR3 runs to 14 residues. V gave up 10 bases and J gave up 2 bases; unmatched junction bases: 7. CDR3 protein: CATGGQETYNEQFF. CDR3 nucleotide sequence: TGTGCCACCGGGGGACAGGAGACCTACAATGAGCAGTTCTTC.

The chain joins TRBV20-1 to TRBJ1-1, with a tentative D call TRBD1 (6 bases). Trimming cost V 5 bases and J 0 bases, with 16 bases left between them. CDR1 DFQATT and CDR2 SNEGSKA come from the germline V gene (reference sequence). CDR3 length: 15 residues. CDR3 in amino acids: CSAFHSGHLNTEAFF. DNA of the CDR3: TGCAGTGCTTTCCACTCGGGACACCTGAACACTGAAGCTTTCTTT.

This clonotype occurred many times. The rearrangement joins TRBV29-1 to TRBJ2-5, with a weak D call TRBD2 (5 bases). This CDR3 has 12 amino acids. V shed 4 bases and J shed 4 bases, with 10 bases lying between them. Germline V gene data show CDR1 as SQVTM and CDR2 as ANQGSEA. The CDR3 nucleotides are TGCAGCGTTGTTGCCCGGGGAGAGACCCAGTACTTC. Its translation: CSVVARGETQYF.

The chain links TRBV7-9 to TRBJ2-3; 13 bases line up with TRBD2. The CDR3 is 16 amino acids. Trimming cost V 5 bases and J 5 bases; bases outside gene matches: 7. CDR1 is SEHNR and CDR2 is FQNEAQ in the germline V gene (reference sequence). As DNA, the CDR3 is TGTGCCAGCAGCCTGGGACTAGCGGGGATCGGAGATACGCAGTATTTT. This codes for CASSLGLAGIGDTQYF.

This clonotype was counted ten times or more. Written as DNA, the CDR3 is TGCGCCAGCAGCGTAAGGCCTTTTGACAGGGCGACCGGGGAGCTGTTTTTT. It yields the protein CASSVRPFDRATGELFF. This chain links TRBV5-1 with TRBJ2-2; 7 bases are a match to TRBD1. The junction had 14 bases not matched to a gene; V was cut back by 4 bases and J by 5 bases. The CDR3 is 17 amino acids. The V gene's germline CDR1 is SGHRS and CDR2 YFSETQ.

The gene calls are TRBV20-1 and TRBJ2-3; the D is unclear. Germline V gene lookup returns CDR1 DFQATT and CDR2 SNEGSKA (reference sequence). V was cut by 5 bases and J by 1 base, with 10 bases left in between. This CDR3 contains 13 residues. The CDR3 sequence: CSAPDLGTDTQYF. The CDR3, as DNA: TGCAGTGCTCCCGACTTGGGCACAGATACGCAGTATTTT.

The rearrangement joins TRBV6-2 or TRBV6-3 to TRBJ2-5; weak D call: TRBD1 (5 bases). Germline CDR1 is MNHEY and CDR2 is SVGEGT. The V gene lost 5 bases and the J gene lost 5 bases, with 18 bases spanning the gap. CDR3 length: 15 residues. The CDR3 DNA sequence: TGTGCCAGCAGTAGGGCAGGGAAGAGAAGGGAGACCCAGTACTTC. This gives the protein CASSRAGKRRETQYF.